The T cell receptor (beta chain) described here comes from a study of CD8 T cells in Susac syndrome. About the research overall: At the time of blood draw, patients with Susac syndrome were therapy-naive, receiving corticosteroids, or receiving intravenous immunoglobulin alone.

V was pared by 4 bases and J by 4 bases, with 13 bases between. The CDR3 totals 14 residues. Germline V gene data show CDR1 as MGHRA and CDR2 as YSYEKL. Random-hexamer reverse transcription was applied to roughly 0.5 to 1 ug RNA. TCR beta CDR3 was amplified by immunoSEQ multiplex PCR. This amplification extended across 54 Vbeta and 13 Jbeta segments. MiXCR, run by TCRdb on the immunoSEQ multiplex PCR reads, gives a single entry per CDR3 protein. The sample shows around 170,000 distinct CDR3 sequences, approximately 95% of them seen only once. This clonotype originated in a human donor with Susac syndrome. The chain couples TRBV4-1 to TRBJ1-1, with D unclear. Sequencing was carried out using CD4+ T cells from PBMCs. The chain's CDR3 is CASSRGERSTEAFF. Here the CDR3 DNA reads TGCGCCAGCAGCCGAGGCGAGCGTAGCACTGAAGCTTTCTTT.